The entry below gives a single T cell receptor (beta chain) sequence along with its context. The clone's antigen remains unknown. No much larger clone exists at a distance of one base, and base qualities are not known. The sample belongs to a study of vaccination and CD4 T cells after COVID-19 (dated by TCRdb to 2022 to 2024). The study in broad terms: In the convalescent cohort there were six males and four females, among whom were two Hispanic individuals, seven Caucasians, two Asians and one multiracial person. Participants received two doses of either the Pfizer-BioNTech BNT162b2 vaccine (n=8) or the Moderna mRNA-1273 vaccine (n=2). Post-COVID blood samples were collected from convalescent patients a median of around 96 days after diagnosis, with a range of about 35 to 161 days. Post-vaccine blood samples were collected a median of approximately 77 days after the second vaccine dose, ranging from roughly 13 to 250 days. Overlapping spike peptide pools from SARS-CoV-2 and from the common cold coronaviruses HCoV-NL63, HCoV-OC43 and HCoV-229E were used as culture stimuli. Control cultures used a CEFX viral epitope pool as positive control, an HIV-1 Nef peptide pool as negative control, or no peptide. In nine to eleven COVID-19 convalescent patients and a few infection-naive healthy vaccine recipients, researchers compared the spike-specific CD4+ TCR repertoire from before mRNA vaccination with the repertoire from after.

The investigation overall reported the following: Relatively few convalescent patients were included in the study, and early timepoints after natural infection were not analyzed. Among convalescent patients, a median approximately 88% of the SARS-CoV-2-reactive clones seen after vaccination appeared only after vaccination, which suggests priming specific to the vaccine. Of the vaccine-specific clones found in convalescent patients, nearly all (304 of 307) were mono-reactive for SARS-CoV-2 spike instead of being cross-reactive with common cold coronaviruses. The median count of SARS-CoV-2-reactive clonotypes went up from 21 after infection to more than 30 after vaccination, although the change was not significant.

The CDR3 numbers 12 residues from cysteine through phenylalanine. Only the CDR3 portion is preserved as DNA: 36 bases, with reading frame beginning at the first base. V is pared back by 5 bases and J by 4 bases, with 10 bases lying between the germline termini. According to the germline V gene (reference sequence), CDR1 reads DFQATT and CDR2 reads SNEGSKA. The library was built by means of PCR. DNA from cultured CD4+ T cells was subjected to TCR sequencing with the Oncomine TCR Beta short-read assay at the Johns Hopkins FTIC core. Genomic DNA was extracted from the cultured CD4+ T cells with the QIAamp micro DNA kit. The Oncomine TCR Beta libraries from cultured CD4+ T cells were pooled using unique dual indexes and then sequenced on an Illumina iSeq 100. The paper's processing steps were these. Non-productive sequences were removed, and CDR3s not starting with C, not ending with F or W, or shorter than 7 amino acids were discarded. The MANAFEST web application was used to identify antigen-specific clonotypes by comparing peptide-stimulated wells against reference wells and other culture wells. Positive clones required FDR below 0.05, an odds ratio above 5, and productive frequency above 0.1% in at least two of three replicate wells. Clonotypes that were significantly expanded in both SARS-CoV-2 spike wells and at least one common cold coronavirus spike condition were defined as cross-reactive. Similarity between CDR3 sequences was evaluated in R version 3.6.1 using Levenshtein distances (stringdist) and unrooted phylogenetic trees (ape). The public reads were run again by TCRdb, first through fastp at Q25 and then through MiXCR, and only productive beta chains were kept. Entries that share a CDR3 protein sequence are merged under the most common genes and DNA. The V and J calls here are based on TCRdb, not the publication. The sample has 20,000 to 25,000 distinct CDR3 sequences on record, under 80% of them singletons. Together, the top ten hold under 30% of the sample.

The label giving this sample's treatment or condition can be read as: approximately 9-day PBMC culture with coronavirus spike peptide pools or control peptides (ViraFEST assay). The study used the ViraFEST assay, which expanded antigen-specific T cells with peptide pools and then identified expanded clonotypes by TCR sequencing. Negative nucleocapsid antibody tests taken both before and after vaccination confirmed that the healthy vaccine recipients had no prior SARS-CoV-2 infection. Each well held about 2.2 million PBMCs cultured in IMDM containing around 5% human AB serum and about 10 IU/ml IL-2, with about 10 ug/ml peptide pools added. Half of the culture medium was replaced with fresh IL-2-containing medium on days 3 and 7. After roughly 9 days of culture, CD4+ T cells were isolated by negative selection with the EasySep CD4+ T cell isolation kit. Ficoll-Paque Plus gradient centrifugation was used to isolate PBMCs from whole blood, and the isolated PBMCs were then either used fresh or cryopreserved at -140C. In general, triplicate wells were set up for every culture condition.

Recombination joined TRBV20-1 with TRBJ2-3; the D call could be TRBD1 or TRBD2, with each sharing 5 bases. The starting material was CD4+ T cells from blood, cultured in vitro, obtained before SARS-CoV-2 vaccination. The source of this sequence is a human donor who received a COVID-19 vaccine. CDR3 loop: CSAERGSDTQYF. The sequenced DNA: TGCAGTGCTGAGAGGGGTTCAGATACGCAGTATTTT.